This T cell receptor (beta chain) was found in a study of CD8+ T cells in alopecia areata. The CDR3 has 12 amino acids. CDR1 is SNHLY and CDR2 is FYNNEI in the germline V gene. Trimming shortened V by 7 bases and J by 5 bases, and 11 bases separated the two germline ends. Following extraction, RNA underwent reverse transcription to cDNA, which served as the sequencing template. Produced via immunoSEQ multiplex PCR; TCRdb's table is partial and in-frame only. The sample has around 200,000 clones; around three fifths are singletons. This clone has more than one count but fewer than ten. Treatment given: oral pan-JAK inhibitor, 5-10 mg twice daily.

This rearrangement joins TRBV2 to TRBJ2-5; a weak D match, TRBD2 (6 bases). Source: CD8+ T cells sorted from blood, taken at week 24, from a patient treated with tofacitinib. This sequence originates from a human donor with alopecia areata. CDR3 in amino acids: CASIPGRETQYF. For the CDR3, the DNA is TGTGCCAGCATCCCAGGGAGGGAGACCCAGTACTTC.